The 25 T cell receptor beta chains presented below share a single source sample, sequenced in a study of OX40 agonist ivuxolimab in advanced cancers. Profiling relied on immunoSEQ multiplex PCR, and the TCRdb table lists in-frame clones only, not all of them. The sample contains around 70,000 clones, about 84% of which appear only once. The source material was CD4+ or CD8+ T cells sorted from blood, sampled in a trial of the OX40 agonist ivuxolimab. These receptors all come from an adult with an advanced solid tumor such as melanoma, head and neck, liver or kidney cancer.

V and J are TRBV6-5 and TRBJ1-1, with a possible D match to TRBD1 (5 bases). Germline V CDR1 and CDR2: MNHEY, SVGAGI. Between the trimmed V and J ends, which lost 0 bases and 3 bases, there was a span of 11 bases. This CDR3 spans 15 amino acids. The CDR3 region is CASSYSRQGDTEAFF. The CDR3 DNA sequence: TGTGCCAGCAGTTACTCGAGGCAGGGCGACACTGAAGCTTTCTTT.

The chain carries TRBV6-5 and TRBJ1-1; 7 bases are shared with TRBD1. V shed 11 bases and J 3 bases; nucleotides not matched to a gene: 15. This CDR3 comprises 15 residues. Germline V gene data show CDR1 as MNHEY and CDR2 as SVGAGI. This CDR3 reads CASTNRGPIYTEAFF. The CDR3 nucleotides read TGTGCCTCCACCAACAGGGGACCTATCTACACTGAAGCTTTCTTT.

This clone was seen only once. The chain carries TRBV7-9 and TRBJ1-2, with 9 nucleotides matching TRBD1. CDR1 and CDR2 from the germline V gene are SEHNR and FQNEAQ (reference sequence). CDR3 length equals 14 residues. V was pared by 4 bases and J by 5 bases, with 5 bases of the junction left unmatched. The CDR3 loop reads CASSYTGTGYGYTF. CDR3 nucleotides: TGTGCCAGCAGCTATACCGGGACAGGGTATGGCTACACCTTC.

This clone was seen a handful of times. J is TRBJ2-2 and V is TRBV7-6; the match to TRBD2 covers 12 bases. The ends lost 2 bases at V and 1 base at J; junction bases unmatched: 5. Germline lookup yields CDR1 SGHVS and CDR2 FNYEAQ. This CDR3 is 18 amino acids long. As DNA, the CDR3 is TGTGCCAGCAGCTTACTAGCGGGAGGGCCTTTGAACACCGGGGAGCTGTTTTTT. Translation: CASSLLAGGPLNTGELFF.

The chain combines TRBV27 with TRBJ1-1, with 10 bases that match TRBD1. Trimming took 3 bases from V and 1 from J; bases not matched to a gene: 11. The CDR3 is 18 amino acids. The germline gives CDR1 MNHEY, CDR2 SMNVEV (reference sequence). The CDR3 spells CASSFLGQGREGNTEAFF. The DNA of the CDR3 is TGTGCCAGCAGTTTTCTGGGACAGGGGAGGGAGGGGAACACTGAAGCTTTCTTT.

With regard to this clone: One end of the junction varies from germline; a read error may be responsible. The chain has TRBV29-1 and TRBJ2-3, with a tentative D call TRBD2 (5 bases). Germline loops: CDR1 SQVTM, CDR2 ANQGSEA. The CDR3 runs 13 residues. The CDR3, as DNA: TGCAGCGTTATTCGGCCGGGGATCAGCAGGTTGCATTTT. The encoded protein is CSVIRPGISRLHF.

V usage is TRBV7-2 and J usage is TRBJ2-7; possibly TRBD2 for D (6 bases). CDR3 size: 12 residues. V was clipped by 5 bases and J by 2 bases, with 7 bases between them. Germline V CDR1 and CDR2: SGHTA, FQGNSA. The CDR3 region is CASSPGAYEQYF. In DNA, the CDR3 is TGTGCCAGCAGCCCGGGGGCCTACGAGCAGTACTTC.

This chain connects TRBV6-5 to TRBJ2-2; D not resolved. This CDR3 is built from 13 residues. V was pared by 6 bases and J by 4 bases, with 9 bases between. The germline V gene encodes CDR1 MNHEY and CDR2 SVGAGI. CDR3 amino acids: CASRGSSTGELFF. Written as DNA, the CDR3 is TGTGCCAGCAGGGGATCCTCCACCGGGGAGCTGTTTTTT.

This sequence joins TRBV7-3 and TRBJ2-6, with D perhaps matching TRBD1 (5 bases). The V and J ends lost 5 bases and 0 bases respectively, with 8 bases between them. Looked up from germline, CDR1 is SGHTA and CDR2 is FQGTGA. The CDR3 runs to 15 residues. CDR3 in amino acids: CASSPQVSGANVLTF. The CDR3 DNA reads as TGTGCCAGCAGCCCACAGGTCTCTGGGGCCAACGTCCTGACTTTC.

The chain's CDR3 is CASSPRLASDTQYF. CDR3 coding DNA: TGTGCCAGCAGTCCTAGACTAGCGTCAGATACGCAGTATTTT. J is TRBJ2-3 and V is TRBV6-6; TRBD2 aligns across 8 bases. Germline values: CDR1 MNHNY, CDR2 SVGAGI (reference sequence). The V gene end was trimmed by 5 bases and the J gene end by 4 bases; junction bases not matched to a gene: 5. The CDR3 is 14 amino acids.

This sequence joins TRBV10-3 and TRBJ2-2; D might be TRBD2 (5 bases). The CDR3 runs to 13 residues. Per the germline V gene, CDR1 is ENHRY and CDR2 is SYGVKD. V lost 11 bases and J 3 bases, leaving 13 bases between the germline ends. CDR3 protein: CALARRDTGELFF. CDR3 bases: TGTGCCTTAGCGCGGCGGGACACCGGGGAGCTGTTTTTT.

The V and J genes are TRBV6-5 and TRBJ2-7, with D uncertain. There are 14 residues in the CDR3. Per the germline V gene, CDR1 is MNHEY and CDR2 is SVGAGI. The V end lost 0 bases, the J end lost 4 bases, and 10 bases lay between the germline ends. The CDR3 is CASSYSTINYEQYF. In nucleotides, the CDR3 is TGTGCCAGCAGTTACTCCACCATTAATTACGAGCAGTACTTC.

The genes are TRBV6-1 and TRBJ2-3, with 9 bases that match TRBD2. This CDR3 is 13 amino acids long. Germline-derived CDR1 and CDR2 are MNHNS and SASEGT. The V gene end was trimmed by 6 bases and the J gene end by 5 bases; junction bases not matched to a gene: 3. In DNA, the CDR3 is TGTGCCAGCAGGACTAGCGGTTTAGATACGCAGTATTTT. Translation: CASRTSGLDTQYF.

V usage is TRBV7-9 and J usage is TRBJ2-7; either TRBD1 or TRBD2 may supply D (5 bases each). Trimming stripped 1 base from V and 3 bases from J, with 13 bases between. The CDR3 has 15 amino acids. Germline CDR1 reads SEHNR; CDR2 reads FQNEAQ (reference sequence). The CDR3, as DNA: TGTGCCAGCAGCTTAGGGCCCGGGGCCCTCTACGAGCAGTACTTC. Translation: CASSLGPGALYEQYF.

V usage is TRBV12-5 and J usage is TRBJ1-4, with a weak D call TRBD1 (5 bases). Per the germline V gene, CDR1 is LGHNT and CDR2 is FRNRAP. The CDR3 is 15 amino acids. Trimming cost V 7 bases and J 8 bases, with 20 bases left between them. CDR3 loop: CASVEKKGQEEKLFF. DNA of the CDR3: TGTGCTAGTGTCGAAAAGAAGGGGCAAGAGGAAAAACTGTTTTTT.

This chain connects TRBV29-1 to TRBJ1-1; 7 bases agree with TRBD1. The CDR3 is made up of 13 amino acids. Germline-derived CDR1 and CDR2 are SQVTM and ANQGSEA. J was trimmed by 1 base and V by 6 bases; bases with no gene match: 5. Written as DNA, the CDR3 is TGCAGCGTCGTTACAGGGGCGAACACTGAAGCTTTCTTT. It specifies CSVVTGANTEAFF.

The chain recombines TRBV6-1 with TRBJ1-1; perhaps TRBD1 as D (6 bases). The CDR3 extends over 15 amino acids. Trimming removed 4 bases from V and 1 base from J, with 13 bases in between. CDR1 is MNHNS and CDR2 is SASEGT in the germline V gene. CDR3 in amino acids: CASSARDTWNTEAFF. Here the CDR3 DNA reads TGTGCCAGCAGTGCCCGGGACACCTGGAACACTGAAGCTTTCTTT.

This clone has just one count. This sequence joins TRBV29-1 and TRBJ2-7, with D perhaps given as TRBD1 or TRBD2 (5 bases each). This CDR3 spans 11 amino acids. Germline V lookup: CDR1 SQVTM, CDR2 ANQGSEA. V was pared by 4 bases and J by 5 bases, with 9 bases between. CDR3: CSVAGRDEQYF. For the CDR3, the DNA is TGCAGCGTTGCAGGGAGAGACGAGCAGTACTTC.

The chain uses TRBV2 and TRBJ2-7; possibly TRBD2 for D (7 bases). The germline V and J ends were trimmed by 10 bases and 4 bases, with 14 bases remaining between them. CDR3 length equals 12 residues. Per the germline V gene, CDR1 is SNHLY and CDR2 is FYNNEI. The CDR3 bases are TGTGCCACCACGCGGGGGACATACGAGCAGTACTTC. This encodes CATTRGTYEQYF.

V is TRBV12-5 and J is TRBJ2-7, with 7 bases lining up with TRBD2. The CDR3 runs to 17 residues. Germline V gene data show CDR1 as LGHNT and CDR2 as FRNRAP. The junction had 19 bases not matched to a gene; V was cut back by 4 bases and J by 7 bases. CDR3 in amino acids: CASGSPYGGGPLAEQYF. CDR3 nucleotide sequence: TGTGCTAGTGGTTCCCCCTATGGGGGGGGACCACTCGCTGAGCAGTACTTC. The variable domain in full, completed from reference TRBV12-5 and TRBJ2-7, reads DARVTQTPRHKVTEMGQEVTMRCQPILGHNTVFWYRQTMMQGLELLAYFRNRAPLDDSGMPKDRFSAEMPDATLATLKIQPSEPRDSAVYFCASGSPYGGGPLAEQYFGPGTRLTVT.

In its sample, this clone was seen a few times. The V call is TRBV6-5, the J call TRBJ1-2, with a possible D match to TRBD1 (5 bases). V lost 11 bases to trimming and J lost 1 base, with 14 bases between them. The CDR3 extends over 13 amino acids. The germline gives CDR1 MNHEY, CDR2 SVGAGI. CDR3 in amino acids: CAVRQGVNYGYTF. In nucleotides, the CDR3 is TGTGCCGTCAGGCAGGGAGTTAACTATGGCTACACCTTC.

CDR3 protein: CASSDSNNEKLFF. CDR3 in DNA: TGTGCCAGCTCGGACAGCAATAATGAAAAACTGTTTTTT. J is TRBJ1-4 and V is TRBV6-6, with D tentatively TRBD1 (6 bases). The CDR3 length is 13 residues. V lost 8 bases, J lost 4 bases, and 11 bases lay in between. The germline V gene encodes CDR1 MNHNY and CDR2 SVGAGI (reference sequence).

The rearrangement links TRBV27 to TRBJ2-3; tentative D call: TRBD2 (5 bases). The V gene lost 5 bases and the J gene lost 2 bases, with 8 bases spanning the gap. The germline V gene encodes CDR1 MNHEY and CDR2 SMNVEV (reference sequence). The CDR3 spans 13 residues. The CDR3 protein is CASSIGLTDTQYF. DNA for the CDR3: TGTGCCAGCAGTATCGGACTCACAGATACGCAGTATTTT.

This clone was seen only a few times. The chain uses TRBV2 and TRBJ2-5; D is perhaps TRBD1 (5 bases). Trimming took off 6 bases at V and 5 bases at J, with 22 bases between the two ends. The CDR3 loop spans 16 amino acids. Germline V gene lookup returns CDR1 SNHLY and CDR2 FYNNEI. Here the CDR3 reads CASRAGRTSPTETQYF. The DNA of the CDR3 is TGTGCCAGCAGGGCAGGGCGGACCTCGCCGACGGAGACCCAGTACTTC.

This chain joins TRBV7-2 and TRBJ1-3; no reliable D call. This CDR3 contains 14 residues. The germline V and J ends were trimmed by 1 base and 0 bases, with 4 bases remaining between them. Per germline, CDR1 SGHTA and CDR2 FQGNSA. The CDR3 spells CASSLGSSGNTIYF. The CDR3 DNA follows: TGTGCCAGCAGCTTAGGGAGCTCTGGAAACACCATATATTTT.